This is a list of T cell receptor beta chains from one sample in a study of yellow fever vaccine responses in identical twins. TCRdb independently ran MiXCR on the RT-PCR reads; one entry per CDR3 protein. The sample lists 5,900 or so distinct CDR3 sequences; 65% to 80% were seen once. Sequenced here: T cells from blood (PBMCs), unsorted or a sorted subset (not recorded which), sampled before or after yellow fever vaccination (not recorded which). These receptors all stem from a woman aged 18-29 years who received the yellow fever vaccine. CDR3s include the opening cysteine and the closing phenylalanine or tryptophan. A D gene is named only where the DNA matches it firmly. Clone size is not always given. Where it is, it says once, few, many or a class for expanded clones.

d_gene	v_gene	abundance	j_gene	CDR3nt	CDR3aa
-	TRBV20-1	-	TRBJ1-2	TGCAGTGCTCAGTTAGGGCAGAACTATGGCTACACCTTC	CSAQLGQNYGYTF
-	TRBV5-5	-	TRBJ1-5	TGTGCCAGCAGCCTGGCAGGGGTCAATCAGCCCCAGCATTTT	CASSLAGVNQPQHF
TRBD1	TRBV18	-	TRBJ1-2	TGTGCCAGCTCACCACCGGGACAGCTCCGTGGCTACACCTTC	CASSPPGQLRGYTF
-	TRBV24-1	-	TRBJ2-7	TGTGCCACCGTTTACCCCCACTCCGACAGGATCGGAGACGAGCAGTACTTC	CATVYPHSDRIGDEQYF
TRBD2	TRBV2	-	TRBJ2-3	TGTGCCAGCAGTGAGCAAGCGGGGGGCACAGATACGCAGTATTTT	CASSEQAGGTDTQYF
TRBD2	TRBV4-1	once	TRBJ2-7	TGCGCCAGCAGCCACCCGACCTCTAGCGGCTCCTACGAGCAGTACTTC	CASSHPTSSGSYEQYF
-	TRBV5-1	large	TRBJ2-5	TGCGCCAGCAGCTCTGAGTACCAAGAGACCCAGTACTTC	CASSSEYQETQYF
-	TRBV10-3	-	TRBJ2-5	TGTGCCATCAGTGAGACCGTGGAGACCCAGTACTTC	CAISETVETQYF
TRBD1	TRBV10-3	-	TRBJ1-2	TGTGCCATCAGTGACACAGGGGGTCGCTCATATGGCTACACCTTC	CAISDTGGRSYGYTF
TRBD1	TRBV15	-	TRBJ2-7	TGTGCCACCAGCAGATCGGGACAGGGGATTCGCGAGCAGTACTTC	CATSRSGQGIREQYF
-	TRBV18	-	TRBJ2-7	TGTGCCAGCTCACCGGGGAGCTACCCTGAGCAGTACTTC	CASSPGSYPEQYF
-	TRBV14	-	TRBJ2-7	TGTGCCAGCAGCCAATTTCAGGGAAGGTACGAGCAGTACTTC	CASSQFQGRYEQYF
TRBD1	TRBV3-1	few	TRBJ1-1	TGTGCCAGCAGCAAGGGACAGGCAAACACTGAAGCTTTCTTT	CASSKGQANTEAFF
-	TRBV27	-	TRBJ1-1	TGTGCCAGCAGCCGGGAGGGACCGAACACTGAAGCTTTCTTT	CASSREGPNTEAFF
-	TRBV6-8	-	TRBJ2-1	TGTGCCAGCAGTTACTCGGTTAGGGGCAATGAGCAGTTCTTC	CASSYSVRGNEQFF
TRBD1	TRBV15	-	TRBJ2-1	TGTGCCACCAGCAGAGAACAGGGGGTCAATGAGCAGTTCTTC	CATSREQGVNEQFF
-	TRBV2	-	TRBJ1-2	TGTGCCAGCAGTAAACAGGGAATGGACAAATATGGCTACACCTTC	CASSKQGMDKYGYTF
TRBD2	TRBV13	-	TRBJ2-3	TGTGCCAGCAGCTCGACTAGCGGGGGCTCAGATACGCAGTATTTT	CASSSTSGGSDTQYF
-	TRBV6-1	-	TRBJ2-5	TGTGCCAGCAGTGGGACAGTAGAGACCCAGTACTTC	CASSGTVETQYF
-	TRBV2	-	TRBJ2-1	TGTGCCAGCAGTGTTTACGGGAGCTCCTACAATGAGCAGTTCTTC	CASSVYGSSYNEQFF
TRBD1	TRBV29-1	-	TRBJ1-1	TGCAGCGTTTACTGGGCAGGGGGTGAAGCTTTCTTT	CSVYWAGGEAFF
TRBD1	TRBV27	-	TRBJ1-1	TGTGCCAGCAGTCGCTGGACAGGGGCGACGGGGAACACTGAAGCTTTCTTT	CASSRWTGATGNTEAFF
-	TRBV4-1	-	TRBJ2-7	TGCGCCAGCAGCCAAAATGCGTACTACGAGCAGTACTTC	CASSQNAYYEQYF
-	TRBV11-1	-	TRBJ1-4	TGTGCCAGCAGCTTAGCCCCCCCGGTTGAGAGGCTTAATGAAAAACTGTTTTTT	CASSLAPPVERLNEKLFF
TRBD2	TRBV27	-	TRBJ2-3	TGTGCCAGCAGTTCTAAGCGGGAGAGGGTCACAGATACGCAGTATTTT	CASSSKRERVTDTQYF
-	TRBV2	-	TRBJ2-1	TGTGCCCGAAACCCGCCAGGGAGCTCCTACAATGAGCAGTTCTTC	CARNPPGSSYNEQFF
TRBD1	TRBV7-2	-	TRBJ1-2	TGTGCCAGCAGCACGAGGACAGGGGGCGATGGCTACACCTTC	CASSTRTGGDGYTF
TRBD1	TRBV20-1	-	TRBJ2-3	TGCAGTGCTCAAGATCTACAGGGGCCCCCGCAGTATTTT	CSAQDLQGPPQYF
-	TRBV18	-	TRBJ2-1	TGTGCCAGCTCACCACTTCCAGAAAGTGATTTGAATGAGCAGTTCTTC	CASSPLPESDLNEQFF
TRBD1	TRBV2	-	TRBJ2-5	TGTGCCAGCCTGGGACAGGGGGTAGAGACCCAGTACTTC	CASLGQGVETQYF
TRBD1	TRBV2	-	TRBJ1-4	TGTGCCAGCAAGGGACAGGCTAATGAAAAACTGTTTTTT	CASKGQANEKLFF
-	TRBV4-1	-	TRBJ2-1	TGCGCCAGCAGCCAAGCAGAGAGCTCCTACAATGAGCAGTTCTTC	CASSQAESSYNEQFF
-	TRBV19	few	TRBJ1-2	TGTGCCACCATATCGGACAGCGGCTACACCTTC	CATISDSGYTF
TRBD1	TRBV5-5	-	TRBJ2-4	TGTGCCAGCAGATCAGGACAGGGGAGAGACATTCAGTACTTC	CASRSGQGRDIQYF
TRBD2	TRBV7-9	once	TRBJ2-2	TGTGCCAGCAGCTTAGCTAGCGGGACCTACGGGGAGCTGTTTTTT	CASSLASGTYGELFF
-	TRBV4-1	-	TRBJ1-2	TGCGCCAGCAGCCAAGTTCCAGGGATTGTCTATGGCTACACCTTC	CASSQVPGIVYGYTF
-	TRBV11-3	-	TRBJ1-6	TGTGCCAGCAGCACCACCGGGACTGGGAATTCACCCCTCCACTTT	CASSTTGTGNSPLHF
-	TRBV29-1	once	TRBJ2-1	TGCAGCGTTACTCCCGGCCCCCCGAACGGGTACAATGAGCAGTTCTTC	CSVTPGPPNGYNEQFF
-	TRBV6-5	-	TRBJ2-6	TGTGCCAGCAGTTACGGGGCTGGGGCCAACGTCCTGACTTTC	CASSYGAGANVLTF
TRBD1	TRBV12-3/TRBV12-4	once	TRBJ1-5	TGTGCCAGCAGACATCTGACAGGGGAAGTGCATCAGCCCCAGCATTTT	CASRHLTGEVHQPQHF
-	TRBV20-1	-	TRBJ1-4	TGCAGTGCTAGAGATAGGGACATATCTAATGAAAAACTGTTTTTT	CSARDRDISNEKLFF
-	TRBV21-1	-	TRBJ2-4	TGTGCCAGCAGCAAAGTTCGGGAACCGGCCAAAAACATTCAGTACTTC	CASSKVREPAKNIQYF
-	TRBV10-3	-	TRBJ2-3	TGTGCCATCAGTGAGTCGATCCAGGGCGGTGATACGCAGTATTTT	CAISESIQGGDTQYF
TRBD1	TRBV12-5	-	TRBJ2-3	TGTGCTAGTGGTTTGGTAAAGGGCAGGGGGCGGACAGATACGCAGTATTTT	CASGLVKGRGRTDTQYF
-	TRBV5-1	-	TRBJ2-1	TGCGCCAGCAGCTTGAACGGGGCAGTTGGGGATGAGCAGTTCTTC	CASSLNGAVGDEQFF
-	TRBV12-3/TRBV12-4	-	TRBJ1-1	TGTGCCAGCAGGTTCCGGGGGAGGAACACTGAAGCTTTCTTT	CASRFRGRNTEAFF
-	TRBV11-3	-	TRBJ1-6	TGTGCCAGCAGCTGGTGGACGGTATATAATTCACCCCTCCACTTT	CASSWWTVYNSPLHF